This T cell receptor beta chain came from a study of shared clonotypes between healthy human individuals (dated by TCRdb to the early 2020s). Notes on the research overall: Three men and two women, aged 18 to 49 years, made up the cohort. For each donor, CD4 naive and CD4 memory were each run on three plates, CD8 naive on two plates, and CD8 memory on one plate. To estimate repertoire size and how much clonotypes are shared between individuals, the study performed deep sequencing of blood TCR repertoires from roughly five healthy adults. Libraries were prepared and TCR repertoires were sequenced by different laboratories using diverse techniques, in order to increase sequencing depth and limit assay-specific biases. Per donor, leukapheresis produced somewhere between about 0.94 and 8.9 billion PBMCs. Paper-wide results and their limitations: Incomplete sequencing was indicated by rarefaction of sorted-subset datasets, despite the large sequencing depth. Compared with non-shared clonotypes, the clonotypes found in all four sorted-subset donors had higher generation probabilities. Naive subsets generally had larger estimated clonotype richness than memory subsets. The genetic and exposure-history diversity represented was limited by the small number of donors. About 5% of naive CD4, around 3.6% of naive CD8, approximately 2% of memory CD4, and about 0.4% of memory CD8 clonotypes were shared across a handful of donors. Pairwise subsampling led to the expectation that sequencing depth would affect the degree of clonotype sharing among donors. Sampling was restricted to blood, and TCR repertoires in tissue are likely to differ from TCR repertoires in blood.

A word on this clone: This receptor's antigen is unknown. The record has no base qualities; no much larger clone is one base away.

The germline V gene specifies SGHRS as CDR1 and YFSETQ as CDR2. The CDR3 numbers 13 residues from cysteine through phenylalanine. Only the CDR3 DNA stays, 39 bases, in frame from base 1. V is pared back by 4 bases and J by 3 bases, with 11 bases lying between the germline termini. The donors were healthy, HIV-negative adults with no recently reported acute infections or vaccinations. Every donor was a Caucasian adult residing in Nashville, Tennessee, USA. CD4+ T cells were enriched through magnetic negative selection, after which naive cells were positively selected on CD45RA and the remaining negative fraction served as the memory subset. Blood was obtained by leukapheresis, after which PBMCs were separated by Ficoll-Histopaque density gradient centrifugation and cryopreserved in liquid nitrogen vapor phase. Analytical flow cytometry was used to check the purity and quantity of every magnetically sorted T cell population. Each sorted fraction had its genomic DNA isolated and then quantified by UV absorbance on a Nanodrop 2000c.

TCR CDR3 regions were amplified from genomic DNA by multiplex PCR using the deep immunoSEQ assay. For each cell subset, the extracted genomic DNA was distributed evenly across all wells of several immunoSEQ 96-well plates, and each plate served as one replicate. For sorted subsets, approximately 190 ng genomic DNA, equal to tens of thousands of T cell genomes, was loaded into each replicate PCR. Purified libraries were quantified with a Qubit 3.0 fluorometer, sized on a Bioanalyzer 2100, and re-quantified with the KAPA Library Quantification kit. Every immunoSEQ 96-well plate was sequenced on a separate single-read 150-cycle Illumina NextSeq 550 flow cell. Regarding the original processing steps: Because the immunoSEQ output held only junctional sequences and lacked quality scores, the filtering could not match the filtering applied to full-length reads. Sequences were annotated with PyIR, a Python wrapper for IgBLAST v1.9, using IMGT germline references to assign V/J genes and CDR3. Reads with weak V/J assignments (E-value above 1e-6), missing CDR3, stop codons, out-of-frame junctions, or ambiguous translated residues were removed. V3J clonotypes were defined as sequences sharing the same inferred V gene, J gene, and CDR3 amino acid sequence. Percentage overlap between repertoires was calculated by dividing the number of shared unique clonotypes by the size of the smaller repertoire. Richness of each repertoire was evaluated using RTK rarefaction, the Chao1 estimator, and Recon v2.1 estimates of unobserved clonotypes. OLGA was used to compute generation probabilities for all TCRbeta clonotypes that the gDNA method yielded from several donors. Held by TCRdb, this immuneACCESS table contains in-frame sequences only and omits some clones. Under half of the omission traces to an unresolved V gene where checked; the cause of the rest is unknown. V and J calls and clone size are as listed in that table; D and trimming were resolved from the DNA. This sample comprises about 1.4 million clones, roughly 97% of them detected only once. The ten top clones hold 1.2% of the sample.

The rearrangement joined TRBV5-1 to TRBJ2-7; TRBD1 is perhaps the D gene, given 6 matching bases. The material sequenced was naive CD4+ T cells sorted from blood. What the cell subset or site label conveys for this sample: CD45RA+ positively selected. The clonotype was recovered from a man aged 30 to 45 in good health. CDR3 region: CASSRDTGYEQYF. The bases read TGCGCCAGCAGCCGGGACACGGGCTACGAGCAGTACTTC.